This entry concerns a single T cell receptor beta chain. Its target is unknown. The data originate from a study of cytomegalovirus exposure and HLA in healthy donors. PCR amplification relied on 60 Vbeta primers (plus 13 Jbeta primers). The protocol was immunoSEQ multiplex PCR, while the TCRdb copy is restricted to in-frame clones and leaves out a portion. The table lists about 31,000 clones, about two thirds of them singletons. The CDR3 totals 13 residues. In germline, CDR1 is MGHDK, CDR2 SYGVNS. Trimming left V 8 bases short and J 0 bases short, with 10 bases between. The study, taken as a whole, reports: Most TCR sequences were seen very rarely across donors, but some public TCRs occurred in many. HLA-A and HLA-B allele assignments for most subjects were reportedly predicted accurately using TCR beta sequences. Among immune exposure information, only CMV serostatus was available.

Material: PBMCs. The V and J genes are TRBV25-1 and TRBJ1-1; D uncertain. The sequence derives from a man in his forties in good health and CMV-seropositive. The CDR3 DNA reads TGTGCCAGCGCTACTGGTCTGAACACTGAAGCTTTCTTT. Translated, it gives CASATGLNTEAFF.